This passage covers 28 T cell receptor beta chains from one sample sequenced in a study of control samples from healthy donors and cancer patients. The table came from immunoSEQ multiplex PCR; TCRdb's copy has only in-frame clones and leaves some out. The repertoire table contains roughly 200,000 clones. Material for sequencing was blood. These receptors were collected from a woman aged 25 to 39 in good health.

V gene TRBV6-5 combines with J gene TRBJ2-2, with D maybe TRBD2 (6 bases). CDR3 length: 16 residues. The V gene's germline CDR1 is MNHEY and CDR2 SVGAGI. Trimming took 0 bases from V and 5 from J, leaving 13 bases between them. CDR3 amino acids: CASSYSTSAGTGELFF. Written as DNA, the CDR3 is TGTGCCAGCAGTTACTCGACCAGCGCGGGGACCGGGGAGCTGTTTTTT.

The genes are TRBV6-4 and TRBJ2-1, with D possibly TRBD2 on 7 matching bases. Trimming removed 4 bases from V and 12 bases from J, with 16 bases in between. This CDR3 region has 13 residues. From germline, CDR1 is MRHNA and CDR2 SNTAGT. The CDR3 DNA follows: TGTGCCAGCAGTGTACTAGAGGGGGGGGTGCAGTTCTTC. This encodes CASSVLEGGVQFF.

This chain uses TRBV30 with TRBJ1-5, with D perhaps matching TRBD1 (5 bases). There are 18 residues in the CDR3. V was shortened by 2 bases and J by 0 bases, with 20 bases between the two germline ends. Germline-derived CDR1 and CDR2 are GTSNPN and SVGIG (reference sequence). In nucleotides, the CDR3 is TGTGCCTGGAGTAAATCTGCCTTCCTAGGGGATAGCAATCAGCCCCAGCATTTT. The encoded protein is CAWSKSAFLGDSNQPQHF.

The chain carries TRBV6-5 and TRBJ1-4; TRBD1 matches at 8 bases. CDR3 length equals 15 residues. Trimming at V came to 6 bases and at J to 10 bases, leaving 13 bases not matched to a gene. The germline CDR1 and CDR2 sequences are MNHEY and SVGAGI. The CDR3 DNA reads TGTGCCAGCAGCCGACAGGGGAGGGGAATTGGAAAACTGTTTTTT. Protein: CASSRQGRGIGKLFF.

This chain connects TRBV3-1 (or the pseudogene TRBV3-2) to TRBJ1-5, with D hard to call. This CDR3 comprises 14 residues. Germline CDR1 is LGHDT and CDR2 is YNNKEL (reference sequence). V was pared by 4 bases and J by 1 base, with 8 bases between. The CDR3 is CASSREASNQPQHF. The CDR3 DNA reads as TGTGCCAGCAGCCGGGAGGCGAGCAATCAGCCCCAGCATTTT.

V usage is TRBV5-4 and J usage is TRBJ2-7; D may match TRBD1 or TRBD2 (5 bases each). With 4 bases removed from V and 4 bases from J, the gap between germline ends came to 18 bases. CDR1 is SGHNT, CDR2 YYREEE, per germline (reference sequence). The CDR3 is 15 amino acids. CDR3 DNA: TGTGCCAGCAGCGCTGGGACGGTGAGCGTGTACGAGCAGTACTTC. This codes for CASSAGTVSVYEQYF.

This sequence joins TRBV5-4 and TRBJ1-5; 9 bases are shared with TRBD1. The CDR3 extends over 16 amino acids. Germline trimming cut 4 bases from V and 2 bases from J; bases unmatched to any gene: 7. The germline V gene has CDR1 SGHNT and CDR2 YYREEE (reference sequence). CDR3 loop: CASSVTGGRGNQPQHF. The CDR3 nucleotides are TGTGCCAGCAGCGTAACAGGGGGCAGGGGCAATCAGCCCCAGCATTTT.

The genes are TRBV4-1 and TRBJ2-1, with TRBD1 matching over 9 bases. Germline V gene lookup returns CDR1 MGHRA and CDR2 YSYEKL. J lost 9 bases, V lost 1 base, and 19 bases had no gene match. The CDR3 has 19 residues. In nucleotides, the CDR3 is TGCGCCAGCAGCCAAGGCGGTTTGGTTGGGAGACAGGGGGTAATTGAGCAGTTCTTC. Translating gives CASSQGGLVGRQGVIEQFF.

V is TRBV27 and J is TRBJ2-7, with D unresolved. The germline CDR1 and CDR2 sequences are MNHEY and SMNVEV (reference sequence). The CDR3 totals 14 residues. Deletions cut 2 bases from V and 1 base from J, with 9 bases between. The CDR3 coding sequence is TGTGCCAGCAGTTTAACGGCAGGTTCCTACGAGCAGTACTTC. Its protein is CASSLTAGSYEQYF.

The chain joins TRBV29-1 to TRBJ2-7, with a tentative D call TRBD1 (6 bases). Germline V lookup: CDR1 SQVTM, CDR2 ANQGSEA. Trimming shortened V by 6 bases and J by 0 bases, and 21 bases separated the two germline ends. The CDR3 is 16 residues long. DNA for the CDR3: TGCAGCGTCCAAAGTCGCCGGGACATCTACTCCTACGAGCAGTACTTC. Protein product: CSVQSRRDIYSYEQYF.

V usage is TRBV2 and J usage is TRBJ1-5; a possible D gene is TRBD1 (6 bases). The CDR3 runs to 16 residues. CDR1 is SNHLY and CDR2 is FYNNEI in the germline V gene. V lost 7 bases, J lost 7 bases, and 23 bases lay in between. The DNA of the CDR3 is TGTGCCAGCATCGAGGGACTACAGGGTATTGGGCAGCCCCAGCATTTT. Its protein is CASIEGLQGIGQPQHF.

This chain connects TRBV28 to TRBJ1-2; 7 bases are a match to TRBD1. CDR3 size: 15 residues. Germline CDR1 MDHEN, CDR2 SYDVKM. V was clipped by 6 bases and J by 4 bases; unmatched bases: 11. The CDR3 protein is CASSHGDRQVYGYTF. The CDR3 DNA follows: TGTGCCAGCAGCCATGGGGACAGACAAGTCTATGGCTACACCTTC.

This rearrangement joins TRBV5-8 to TRBJ1-6; D not certain. Trimming shortened V by 4 bases and J by 7 bases, and 6 bases separated the two germline ends. This CDR3 contains 12 residues. From germline, CDR1 is SGHTS and CDR2 YDEGEE. CDR3 DNA sequence: TGTGCCAGCAGCCGGCTAAATTCACCCCTCCACTTT. It translates to CASSRLNSPLHF. Combining the CDR3 with reference TRBV5-8 and TRBJ1-6 gives the whole variable domain EAGVTQSPTHLIKTRGQQATLRCSPISGHTSVYWYQQALGLGLQFLLWYDEGEERNRGNFPPRFSGRQFPNYSSELNVNALELEDSALYLCASSRLNSPLHFGNGTRLTVT.

The V gene is TRBV7-6, the J gene TRBJ2-5, with TRBD2 as a possible D gene (5 bases). Between the trimmed V and J ends, which lost 5 bases and 0 bases, there was a span of 13 bases. Germline-derived CDR1 and CDR2 are SGHVS and FNYEAQ. The CDR3 spans 15 residues. The CDR3 loop is CASSPKAGYQETQYF. CDR3 coding DNA: TGTGCCAGCAGCCCAAAGGCGGGCTACCAAGAGACCCAGTACTTC.

The V gene is TRBV5-4, the J gene TRBJ1-1; tentative D call: TRBD1 (5 bases). Germline assignment: CDR1 SGHNT and CDR2 YYREEE (reference sequence). V was pared by 10 bases and J by 3 bases, with 13 bases between. This CDR3 comprises 12 residues. The CDR3 region has the DNA TGTGCCGGGGGGAGGGGCGACACTGAAGCTTTCTTT. The encoded protein is CAGGRGDTEAFF.

The rearrangement joins TRBV12-3 or TRBV12-4 to TRBJ2-5; perhaps D is TRBD1 or TRBD2 (5 bases each). The V end lost 11 bases, the J end lost 5 bases, and 15 bases lay between the germline ends. The length of the CDR3 is 12 residues. The CDR3 is CASRGIGETQYF. CDR3 nucleotide sequence: TGTGCCTCCCGGGGCATTGGGGAGACCCAGTACTTC.

J is TRBJ2-1 and V is TRBV19; TRBD2 matches 10 bases. This CDR3 contains 15 residues. CDR1 is LNHDA, CDR2 SQIVND, per germline (reference sequence). Trimming at V came to 7 bases and at J to 6 bases, leaving 9 bases not matched to a gene. The CDR3 DNA sequence: TGTGCCAGTAAATACGCTAGCGGGGGTACCAATGAGCAGTTCTTC. Translating it yields CASKYASGGTNEQFF.

The chain recombines TRBV19 with TRBJ2-3, with 13 bases lining up with TRBD2. V was clipped by 6 bases and J by 0 bases; unmatched bases: 15. Germline-derived CDR1 and CDR2 are LNHDA and SQIVND (reference sequence). This CDR3 contains 20 residues. CDR3 in DNA: TGTGCCAGTAGAGCTACAAGGGGACTAGCGGGGCCTTCTAGCACAGATACGCAGTATTTT. The encoded protein is CASRATRGLAGPSSTDTQYF.

This chain's CDR3 is CASSGGIYYNEQFF. As DNA, the CDR3 is TGTGCCAGTAGTGGCGGGATCTACTACAATGAGCAGTTCTTC. V usage is TRBV19 and J usage is TRBJ2-1; D might be TRBD2 (6 bases). Trimming took 5 bases from V and 3 from J, leaving 11 bases between them. CDR3 length equals 14 residues. Looked up from germline, CDR1 is LNHDA and CDR2 is SQIVND (reference sequence).

This chain connects TRBV5-4 to TRBJ1-4; D ambiguous. Per germline, CDR1 SGHNT and CDR2 YYREEE (reference sequence). The V and J ends lost 4 bases and 10 bases respectively, with 17 bases between them. CDR3 length: 14 residues. CDR3 sequence: CASSPGRYRGKLFF. In DNA form, the CDR3 reads TGTGCCAGCAGCCCGGGCCGATATCGTGGAAAACTGTTTTTT. Using reference TRBV5-4 and TRBJ1-4 for the parts outside the CDR3, the full variable domain is ETGVTQSPTHLIKTRGQQVTLRCSSQSGHNTVSWYQQALGQGPQFIFQYYREEENGRGNFPPRFSGLQFPNYSSELNVNALELDDSALYLCASSPGRYRGKLFFGSGTQLSVL.

The gene calls are TRBV19 and TRBJ2-2; D uncertain. The CDR3 extends over 12 amino acids. Germline-derived CDR1 and CDR2 are LNHDA and SQIVND (reference sequence). V was cut by 7 bases and J by 7 bases, with 10 bases left in between. CDR3 nucleotide sequence: TGTGCCAGTACGTCGTCTCGCGGGGAGCTGTTTTTT. This encodes CASTSSRGELFF.

V and J are TRBV6-5 and TRBJ2-4, with D tentatively TRBD1 (6 bases). Deletions cut 6 bases from V and 0 bases from J, with 12 bases between. The CDR3 length is 15 residues. Germline loops: CDR1 MNHEY, CDR2 SVGAGI. In DNA, the CDR3 is TGTGCCAGCAGATGGACAGCCCTAGCCAAAAACATTCAGTACTTC. Translation gives CASRWTALAKNIQYF.

J is TRBJ1-2 and V is TRBV30; 7 bases are a match to TRBD1. Per germline, CDR1 GTSNPN and CDR2 SVGIG (reference sequence). This CDR3 has 13 amino acids. With 4 bases clipped from V and 8 bases from J, the junction kept 10 bases outside the gene matches. CDR3 in DNA: TGTGCCTGGACCCGGGGACAGCCGGGGGGCTACACCTTC. This sequence encodes CAWTRGQPGGYTF.

This chain joins TRBV27 and TRBJ1-2; D call uncertain. CDR1 MNHEY and CDR2 SMNVEV come from the germline V gene (reference sequence). The CDR3 loop spans 16 amino acids. The V end lost 7 bases, the J end lost 6 bases, and 24 bases lay between the germline ends. The CDR3 is CASKPGYMAVLDGYTF. CDR3 DNA sequence: TGTGCCAGCAAACCTGGCTACATGGCGGTATTGGATGGCTACACCTTC.

The V call is TRBV28, the J call TRBJ1-2; weak D call: TRBD1 (5 bases). Deletions cut 2 bases from V and 1 base from J, with 11 bases between. This CDR3 has 15 residues. Germline V gene sequence: CDR1 MDHEN, CDR2 SYDVKM. As DNA, the CDR3 is TGTGCCAGCAGTTTAGTGACAGCCGGTAACTATGGCTACACCTTC. It codes for CASSLVTAGNYGYTF.

The rearrangement uses TRBV6-5 and TRBJ2-3, with TRBD2 matching 11 bases. CDR1 is MNHEY and CDR2 is SVGAGI in the germline V gene. The J segment lost 6 bases and the V segment lost 7 bases, leaving 3 bases of the junction unmatched. The CDR3 is 13 residues long. The CDR3 protein is CASIPSGGDTQYF. The CDR3 nucleotides are TGTGCCAGCATCCCTAGCGGGGGGGATACGCAGTATTTT.

The rearrangement uses TRBV7-2 and TRBJ1-5; 7 bases align to TRBD1. The CDR3 totals 15 residues. The J segment lost 0 bases and the V segment lost 5 bases, leaving 4 bases of the junction unmatched. Germline V gives CDR1 SGHTA, CDR2 FQGNSA. CDR3 nucleotides: TGTGCCAGCAGCGGCAGGGGGTTTAGCAATCAGCCCCAGCATTTT. Translated: CASSGRGFSNQPQHF. The full variable domain, rest sourced from reference TRBV7-2 and TRBJ1-5, is GAGVSQSPSNKVTEKGKDVELRCDPISGHTALYWYRQSLGQGLEFLIYFQGNSAPDKSGLPSDRFSAERTGGSVSTLTIQRTQQEDSAVYLCASSGRGFSNQPQHFGDGTRLSIL.

This sequence joins TRBV11-2 and TRBJ1-1, with 11 bases that match TRBD1. The CDR3 covers 18 residues. Germline lookup yields CDR1 SGHAT and CDR2 FQNNGV. Trimming removed 5 bases from V and 2 bases from J; junction bases left unmatched: 13. The CDR3 here is CASSLSLWDRGRNTEAFF. In DNA form, the CDR3 reads TGTGCCAGCAGCCTCAGTTTATGGGACAGGGGGAGAAACACTGAAGCTTTCTTT. Full variable domain (rest looked up from reference TRBV11-2 and TRBJ1-1): EAGVAQSPRYKIIEKRQSVAFWCNPISGHATLYWYQQILGQGPKLLIQFQNNGVVDDSQLPKDRFSAERLKGVDSTLKIQPAKLEDSAVYLCASSLSLWDRGRNTEAFFGQGTRLTVV.